These 22 T cell receptor beta chains share one sample of origin, sequenced in a study of regulatory T cells in long-lasting Graves disease. Documented time point: newly diagnosed GD, antithyroid drugs for less than 3 months. Isolated PBMC RNA provided the starting material for the TCR library. Building of the TCR beta libraries involved iRepertoire HTBI primers and Arm-PCR of CDR3 regions. From the multiplex PCR reads, TCRdb called clonotypes with MiXCR, one entry per CDR3 protein. This table holds a few hundred thousand distinct CDR3 sequences, roughly 14% found once. This sample was also put to use in a study of T cells in Graves' hyperthyroidism and ophthalmopathy.

The sample in question was peripheral blood mononuclear cells (PBMCs), obtained at new diagnosis, from a patient treated with antithyroid drugs. These receptors all come from a man aged 30 to 45 with Graves disease.

This clonotype was observed at least ten times. The chain combines TRBV5-1 with TRBJ2-3; TRBD2 matches at 14 bases. The CDR3 loop spans 17 amino acids. CDR1 is SGHRS and CDR2 is YFSETQ in the germline V gene. V dropped 4 bases and J dropped 3; count of bases not matched to a gene: 7. The CDR3 DNA reads TGCGCCAGCAGCGCCTCCGGGACTAGCGGGAGTACAGATACGCAGTATTTT. This translates into CASSASGTSGSTDTQYF.

A note on this clonotype: Likely a read error: the CDR3 ends without its conserved phenylalanine or tryptophan. The chain uses TRBV12-3 or TRBV12-4 and TRBJ2-3; D is uncertain. The V and J ends lost 3 bases and 7 bases respectively, with 8 bases between them. CDR3 length equals 12 residues. In DNA, the CDR3 is TGTGCCAGCAGTTTTGAGAGGCATACGCAGTATCTT. Protein product: CASSFERHTQYL.

The table lists this clonotype with many counts. This chain's CDR3 is CSARDRASGFYYNEQFF. As DNA, the CDR3 is TGCAGTGCTAGAGATCGGGCTAGCGGCTTCTACTACAATGAGCAGTTCTTC. The chain recombines TRBV20-1 with TRBJ2-1; 7 nucleotides match TRBD2. The V and J ends lost 0 bases and 3 bases, in that order; junction bases with no gene match: 11. Germline V CDR1 and CDR2: DFQATT, SNEGSKA (reference sequence). CDR3 size: 17 residues.

There are a few counts of this clonotype. The V and J genes are TRBV6-1 and TRBJ2-7; D ambiguous. V lost 10 bases to trimming and J lost 1 base, with 5 bases between them. Germline V gives CDR1 MNHNS, CDR2 SASEGT. This CDR3 contains 10 residues. In DNA form, the CDR3 reads TGTGCCACCGCATCCTACGAGCAGTACTTC. Translated, it gives CATASYEQYF.

This chain uses TRBV30 with TRBJ2-1; 10 bases are a match to TRBD2. This CDR3 comprises 17 residues. Looked up from germline, CDR1 is GTSNPN and CDR2 is SVGIG (reference sequence). V was pared by 0 bases and J by 8 bases, with 13 bases of the junction left unmatched. The CDR3 coding sequence is TGTGCCTGGAGTGTACCGGGGGCTAGCGGGAGTATATATGAGCAGTTCTTC. This gives the protein CAWSVPGASGSIYEQFF. Filled out from reference TRBV30 and TRBJ2-1, the complete variable domain reads SQTIHQWPATLVQPVGSPLSLECTVEGTSNPNLYWYRQAAGRGLQLLFYSVGIGQISSEVPQNLSASRPQDRQFILSSKKLLLSDSGFYLCAWSVPGASGSIYEQFFGPGTRLTVL.

This clonotype has at least ten counts. The CDR3 loop is CASSARQGRQYF. The CDR3 DNA follows: TGTGCCAGCAGCGCCAGACAGGGCAGGCAGTATTTT. The gene calls are TRBV12-3 or TRBV12-4 and TRBJ2-3; 7 bases agree with TRBD1. This CDR3 has 12 residues. V was clipped by 6 bases and J by 11 bases; unmatched bases: 8.

V is TRBV11-1 and J is TRBJ2-5; no clear D gene. Germline V gene sequence: CDR1 SGHAT, CDR2 FQDESV (reference sequence). The CDR3 spans 12 residues. Trimming pared 2 bases from V and 4 bases from J, leaving 5 bases between. The CDR3 DNA reads TGTGCCAGCAGCTTATTGCTAGAGACCCAGTACTTC. It translates to CASSLLLETQYF.

V and J are TRBV9 and TRBJ1-4; 7 bases are a match to TRBD1. Germline values: CDR1 SGDLS, CDR2 YYNGEE. The CDR3 runs to 13 residues. The ends lost 4 bases at V and 8 bases at J; junction bases unmatched: 5. The CDR3 sequence: CASSPKQGEKLFF. DNA of the CDR3: TGTGCCAGCAGCCCTAAACAGGGGGAAAAACTGTTTTTT. The variable domain in full, completed from reference TRBV9 and TRBJ1-4, reads DSGVTQTPKHLITATGQRVTLRCSPRSGDLSVYWYQQSLDQGLQFLIQYYNGEERAKGNILERFSAQQFPDLHSELNLSSLELGDSALYFCASSPKQGEKLFFGSGTQLSVL.

This clonotype was counted between two and nine times. The chain has TRBV12-5 and TRBJ2-3; 13 bases are shared with TRBD2. The CDR3 loop spans 17 amino acids. V was clipped by 1 base and J by 4 bases; unmatched bases: 5. Germline V gene data show CDR1 as LGHNT and CDR2 as FRNRAP. The CDR3 nucleotides are TGTGCTAGTGGTTTGGGACTAGCGGGAGGCGGGGCAGATACGCAGTATTTT. Translated, it gives CASGLGLAGGGADTQYF. Full variable domain (remainder filled in from reference TRBV12-5 and TRBJ2-3): DARVTQTPRHKVTEMGQEVTMRCQPILGHNTVFWYRQTMMQGLELLAYFRNRAPLDDSGMPKDRFSAEMPDATLATLKIQPSEPRDSAVYFCASGLGLAGGGADTQYFGPGTRLTVL.

The chain links TRBV18 to TRBJ2-6; no reliable D call. This CDR3 is built from 17 residues. Deletions cut 3 bases from V and 0 bases from J, with 12 bases between. Looked up from germline, CDR1 is KGHSH and CDR2 is LQKENI. The CDR3 DNA is TGTGCCAGCTCACCGAACTTTTTAGGCTCTGGGGCCAACGTCCTGACTTTC. Its protein is CASSPNFLGSGANVLTF.

This clonotype was counted at least ten times. The rearrangement links TRBV7-9 to TRBJ1-5; a possible D gene is TRBD1 (6 bases). The ends were cut back, 4 bases at V and 3 bases at J, with 10 bases in the middle. Looked up from germline, CDR1 is SEHNR and CDR2 is FQNEAQ (reference sequence). CDR3 size: 14 residues. The chain's CDR3 is CASSYGTFNQPQHF. The CDR3 DNA is TGTGCCAGCAGCTACGGGACATTCAATCAGCCCCAGCATTTT.

The chain couples TRBV24-1 to TRBJ2-7, with 7 bases that match TRBD1. The junction had 5 bases not matched to a gene; V was cut back by 2 bases and J by 2 bases. CDR1 KGHDR and CDR2 SFDVKD come from the germline V gene. The CDR3 runs 15 residues. The CDR3 is CATSDSWDSTYEQYF. The CDR3 DNA is TGTGCCACCAGTGATTCATGGGACAGCACCTACGAGCAGTACTTC.

CDR3 sequence: CSVGGAGWESETQYF. The CDR3 bases are TGCAGCGTTGGGGGGGCAGGATGGGAGTCAGAGACCCAGTACTTC. The chain couples TRBV29-1 to TRBJ2-5, with D tentatively TRBD1 or TRBD2 (6 bases each). Trimming shortened V by 4 bases and J by 4 bases, and 19 bases separated the two germline ends. The CDR3 runs 15 residues. In germline, CDR1 is SQVTM, CDR2 ANQGSEA.

This clonotype turned up a few times. The genes are TRBV29-1 and TRBJ1-1, with 9 nucleotides matching TRBD1. Germline V CDR1 and CDR2: SQVTM, ANQGSEA. The CDR3 runs to 12 residues. With V trimmed by 5 bases and J by 4 bases, 2 bases remained unmatched. CDR3 bases: TGCAGCGTTAGGACAGGGGCCACTGAAGCTTTCTTT. Amino acids: CSVRTGATEAFF.

V is TRBV5-1 and J is TRBJ1-4; 8 bases line up with TRBD1. The CDR3 length is 15 residues. The V and J ends lost 2 bases and 7 bases, in that order; junction bases with no gene match: 7. Germline V CDR1 and CDR2: SGHRS, YFSETQ. The CDR3 protein is CASSFQGANPEKLFF. CDR3 nucleotides: TGCGCCAGCAGCTTCCAGGGGGCGAACCCTGAAAAACTGTTTTTT. Together with reference TRBV5-1 and TRBJ1-4, the CDR3 gives the full variable domain: KAGVTQTPRYLIKTRGQQVTLSCSPISGHRSVSWYQQTPGQGLQFLFEYFSETQRNKGNFPGRFSGRQFSNSRSEMNVSTLELGDSALYLCASSFQGANPEKLFFGSGTQLSVL.

This clonotype has ten or more counts. CDR3 loop: CASTLQPPSQGGAEQYF. The CDR3 DNA follows: TGTGCCAGCACCCTACAGCCCCCCTCGCAGGGGGGGGCCGAGCAGTACTTC. The chain carries TRBV7-2 and TRBJ2-7; D may be TRBD1 or TRBD2 (7 bases each). CDR1 is SGHTA, CDR2 FQGNSA, per germline. This CDR3 has 17 amino acids. Trimming pared 7 bases from V and 6 bases from J, leaving 28 bases between. The whole variable domain, filled in from reference TRBV7-2 and TRBJ2-7, reads GAGVSQSPSNKVTEKGKDVELRCDPISGHTALYWYRQSLGQGLEFLIYFQGNSAPDKSGLPSDRFSAERTGGSVSTLTIQRTQQEDSAVYLCASTLQPPSQGGAEQYFGPGTRLTVT.

J is TRBJ2-5 and V is TRBV10-3, with TRBD1 identical over 10 bases. This CDR3 is 15 amino acids long. The trim removed 6 bases at V and 3 bases at J, leaving 7 bases unmatched. Germline CDR1 reads ENHRY; CDR2 reads SYGVKD. The CDR3 is CAIRDGQGGEETQYF. The CDR3 DNA sequence: TGTGCCATCAGGGACGGACAGGGGGGCGAAGAGACCCAGTACTTC.

This clonotype was counted at least ten times. V and J are TRBV29-1 and TRBJ2-1; 7 positions agree with TRBD1. V shed 7 bases, J shed 0 bases, and the junction held 3 bases outside the gene matches. Germline CDR1 and CDR2: SQVTM and ANQGSEA. This CDR3 region has 13 residues. The CDR3 DNA follows: TGCAGCGGGACAGGAAGCTCCTACAATGAGCAGTTCTTC. It specifies CSGTGSSYNEQFF.

A remark on this clonotype: Given a much more abundant clone one base away, this may be a read error. The rearrangement links TRBV6-1 to TRBJ2-4; D possibly corresponds to TRBD2 (5 bases). From germline, CDR1 is MNHNS and CDR2 SASEGT. This CDR3 region has 17 residues. V was cut by 5 bases and J by 5 bases, with 22 bases left in between. In DNA, the CDR3 is TGTGCCAGCAGTCTAGCCGCTTCGGGGTGGGCCCAAAACATTCAGTACTTC. As protein: CASSLAASGWAQNIQYF.

Many counts were recorded for this clonotype. The CDR3 region has the DNA TGTGCCATCAGTGAGTCCGGGCCTGGGACCCAGTACTTC. This codes for CAISESGPGTQYF. V is TRBV10-3 and J is TRBJ2-5; D is undetermined. This CDR3 region has 13 residues. From germline, CDR1 is ENHRY and CDR2 SYGVKD. V was cut by 0 bases and J by 7 bases, with 9 bases left in between.

V usage is TRBV29-1 and J usage is TRBJ1-4, with 7 bases fitting TRBD1. The length of the CDR3 is 13 residues. V was pared by 7 bases and J by 12 bases, with 14 bases of the junction left unmatched. Germline V gene lookup returns CDR1 SQVTM and CDR2 ANQGSEA. In DNA, the CDR3 is TGCAGCGGGGCCGGGACAGCCCCAGGGGAACTGTTTTTT. It specifies CSGAGTAPGELFF. The whole variable domain, remainder taken from reference TRBV29-1 and TRBJ1-4, is SAVISQKPSRDICQRGTSLTIQCQVDSQVTMMFWYRQQPGQSLTLIATANQGSEATYESGFVIDKFPISRPNLTFSTLTVSNMSPEDSSIYLCSGAGTAPGELFFGSGTQLSVL.

This clonotype showed up just once. The CDR3 sequence: CASSLDGGPYEQFF. CDR3 in DNA: TGTGCCAGCAGCTTGGACGGGGGGCCCTACGAGCAGTTCTTC. The chain uses TRBV5-5 and TRBJ2-1, with a weak D call TRBD2 (7 bases). CDR3 length equals 14 residues. CDR1 and CDR2 from the germline V gene are SGHKS and YYEKEE (reference sequence). V lost 0 bases, J lost 10 bases, and 14 bases lay in between.